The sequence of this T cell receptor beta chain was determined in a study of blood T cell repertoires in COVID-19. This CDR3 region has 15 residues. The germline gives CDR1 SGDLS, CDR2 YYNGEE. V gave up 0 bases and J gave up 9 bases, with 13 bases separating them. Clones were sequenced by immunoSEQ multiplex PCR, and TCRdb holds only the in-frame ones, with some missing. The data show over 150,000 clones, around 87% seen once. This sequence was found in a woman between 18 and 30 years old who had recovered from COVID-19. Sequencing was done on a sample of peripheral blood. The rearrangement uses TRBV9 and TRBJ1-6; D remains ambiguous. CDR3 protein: CASSVDKVRGSPLHF. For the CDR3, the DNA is TGTGCCAGCAGCGTAGACAAGGTCCGGGGTTCACCCCTCCACTTT.